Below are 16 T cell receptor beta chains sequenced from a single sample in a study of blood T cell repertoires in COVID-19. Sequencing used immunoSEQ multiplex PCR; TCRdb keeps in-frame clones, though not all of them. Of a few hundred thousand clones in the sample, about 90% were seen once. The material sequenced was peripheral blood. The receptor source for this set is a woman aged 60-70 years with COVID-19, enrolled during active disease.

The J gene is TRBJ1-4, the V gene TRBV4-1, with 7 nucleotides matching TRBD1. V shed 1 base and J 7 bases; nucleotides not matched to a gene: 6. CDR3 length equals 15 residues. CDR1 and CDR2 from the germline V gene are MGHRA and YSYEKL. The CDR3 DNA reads TGCGCCAGCAGCCAAGGAGAGGGGGCGGCTGAAAAACTGTTTTTT. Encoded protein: CASSQGEGAAEKLFF.

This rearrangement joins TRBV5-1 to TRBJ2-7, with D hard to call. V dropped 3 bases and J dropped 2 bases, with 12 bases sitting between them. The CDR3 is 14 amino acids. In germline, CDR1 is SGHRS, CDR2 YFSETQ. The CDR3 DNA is TGCGCCAGCAGCTCGCGTGCGGCGACCTACGAGCAGTACTTC. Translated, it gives CASSSRAATYEQYF.

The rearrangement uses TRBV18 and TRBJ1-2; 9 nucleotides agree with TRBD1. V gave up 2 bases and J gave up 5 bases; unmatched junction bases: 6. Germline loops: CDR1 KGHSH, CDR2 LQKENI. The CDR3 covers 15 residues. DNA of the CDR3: TGTGCCAGCTCACCAAACCAAGACAGGGGGTATGGCTACACCTTC. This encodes CASSPNQDRGYGYTF.

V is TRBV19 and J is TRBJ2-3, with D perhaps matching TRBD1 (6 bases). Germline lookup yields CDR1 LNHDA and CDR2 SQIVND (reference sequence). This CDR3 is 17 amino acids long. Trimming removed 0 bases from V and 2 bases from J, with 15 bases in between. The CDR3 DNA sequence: TGTGCCAGTAGTATAGATCAAACAGGGCTAAACACAGATACGCAGTATTTT. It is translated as CASSIDQTGLNTDTQYF.

CDR3 bases: TGCAGTGCTAGTAAAGGGGTAGGTAATTCACCCCTCCACTTT. Its protein product is CSASKGVGNSPLHF. The gene calls are TRBV20-1 and TRBJ1-6; possible D gene TRBD1, 5 bases. V lost 3 bases and J lost 6, with 12 bases in between. Germline V gives CDR1 DFQATT, CDR2 SNEGSKA (reference sequence). The CDR3 consists of 14 residues.

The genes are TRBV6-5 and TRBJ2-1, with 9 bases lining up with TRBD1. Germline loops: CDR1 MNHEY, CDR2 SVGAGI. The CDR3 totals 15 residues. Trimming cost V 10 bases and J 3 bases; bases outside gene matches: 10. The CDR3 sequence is CATQAGTGSYNEQFF. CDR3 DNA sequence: TGTGCCACGCAAGCCGGGACAGGGAGCTACAATGAGCAGTTCTTC.

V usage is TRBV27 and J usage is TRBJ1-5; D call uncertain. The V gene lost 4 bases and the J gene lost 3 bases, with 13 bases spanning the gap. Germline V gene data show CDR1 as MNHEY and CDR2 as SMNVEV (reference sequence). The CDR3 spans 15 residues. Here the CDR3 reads CASSSGGVNNQPQHF. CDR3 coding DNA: TGTGCCAGCAGTTCCGGCGGGGTGAACAATCAGCCCCAGCATTTT.

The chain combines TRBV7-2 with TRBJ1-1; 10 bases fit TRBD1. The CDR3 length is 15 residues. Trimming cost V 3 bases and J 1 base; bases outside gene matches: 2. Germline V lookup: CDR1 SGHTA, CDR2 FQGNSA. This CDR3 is CASSFGQGGNTEAFF. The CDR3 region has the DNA TGTGCCAGCAGCTTCGGACAGGGGGGGAACACTGAAGCTTTCTTT.

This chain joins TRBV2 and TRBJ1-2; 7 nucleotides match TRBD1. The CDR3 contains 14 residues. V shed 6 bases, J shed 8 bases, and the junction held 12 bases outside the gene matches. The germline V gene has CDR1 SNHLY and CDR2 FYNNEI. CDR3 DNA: TGTGCCAGCAGAACGACAGGGACGGCTGGGGGCTACACCTTC. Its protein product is CASRTTGTAGGYTF.

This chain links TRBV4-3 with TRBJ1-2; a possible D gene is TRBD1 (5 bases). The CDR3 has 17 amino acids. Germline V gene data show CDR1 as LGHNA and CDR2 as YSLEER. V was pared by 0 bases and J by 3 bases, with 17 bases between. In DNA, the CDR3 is TGCGCCAGCAGCCAAGATTCTACGCAGGGCGTACACTATGGCTACACCTTC. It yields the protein CASSQDSTQGVHYGYTF.

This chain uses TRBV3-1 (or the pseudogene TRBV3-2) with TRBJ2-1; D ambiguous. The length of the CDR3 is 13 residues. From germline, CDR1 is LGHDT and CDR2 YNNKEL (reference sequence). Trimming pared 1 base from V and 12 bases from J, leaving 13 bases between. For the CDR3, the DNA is TGTGCCAGCAGCCAAGGTAAAGACTTCGGGCAGTTCTTC. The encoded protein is CASSQGKDFGQFF.

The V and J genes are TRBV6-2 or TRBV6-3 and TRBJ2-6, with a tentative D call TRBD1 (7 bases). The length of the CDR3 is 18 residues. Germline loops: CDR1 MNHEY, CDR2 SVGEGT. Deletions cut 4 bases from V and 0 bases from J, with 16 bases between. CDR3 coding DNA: TGTGCCAGCAGTTCCCAGGGGGGCGCGAGCTCTGGGGCCAACGTCCTGACTTTC. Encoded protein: CASSSQGGASSGANVLTF.

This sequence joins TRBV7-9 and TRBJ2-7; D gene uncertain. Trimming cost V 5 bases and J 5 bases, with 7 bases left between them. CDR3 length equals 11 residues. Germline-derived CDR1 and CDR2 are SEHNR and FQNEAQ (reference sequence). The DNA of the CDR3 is TGTGCCAGCAGCCTGTTCCACGAGCAGTACTTC. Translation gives CASSLFHEQYF.

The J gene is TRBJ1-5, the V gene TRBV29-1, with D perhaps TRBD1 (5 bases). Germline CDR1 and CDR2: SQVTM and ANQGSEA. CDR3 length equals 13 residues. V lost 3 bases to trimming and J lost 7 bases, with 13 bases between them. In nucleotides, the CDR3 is TGCAGCGTTGAGGCCGGGGGTGGGCAGCCCCAGCATTTT. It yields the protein CSVEAGGGQPQHF.

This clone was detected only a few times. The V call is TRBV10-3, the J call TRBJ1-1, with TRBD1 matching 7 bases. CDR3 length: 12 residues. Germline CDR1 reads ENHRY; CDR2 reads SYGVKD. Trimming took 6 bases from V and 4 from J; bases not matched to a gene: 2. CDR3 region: CAISQGVTEAFF. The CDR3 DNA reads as TGTGCCATCAGCCAGGGGGTCACTGAAGCTTTCTTT.

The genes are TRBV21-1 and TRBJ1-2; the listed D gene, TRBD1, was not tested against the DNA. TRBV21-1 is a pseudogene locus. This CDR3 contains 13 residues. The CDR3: CASRTGGAYGYTF. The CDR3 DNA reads TGTGCCAGCAGGACAGGGGGCGCGTATGGCTACACCTTC.